This TCR beta chain was retrieved from a study of neurological immune-mediated disorders. Study details: Relapsing-remitting forms accounted for about 90% of the roughly 34 multiple sclerosis patients and secondary progressive forms for 3. Study-wide findings and caveats: None of the CDR3 amino acid sequences found in expanded clones was shared across subjects. This suggests that the TCR-beta repertoires were private in all groups. Phylogenetic grouping assigned the repertoires of 18 of 34 multiple sclerosis patients to a single related-CDR3 cluster, representing a possible signature.

After removal of 3 bases from V and 10 bases from J, the junction contained 16 bases not matched to a gene. Germline lookup yields CDR1 SGHRS and CDR2 YFSETQ. The CDR3 runs to 16 residues. 5'RACE generated cDNA with 10-nucleotide random UMIs. TCRdb re-called the 5' RACE reads through MiXCR, storing one row per CDR3 protein. Seen here are tens of thousands of distinct CDR3 sequences, 2% to 3% observed once, and the top ten hold roughly 1.2%. This clonotype was seen many times. The antigen is undetermined. The chain couples TRBV5-1 to TRBJ2-1; 7 positions agree with TRBD2. Sequencing was carried out using PBMCs. This sequence was found in a woman aged 25-40 years with multiple sclerosis. Written as DNA, the CDR3 is TGCGCCAGCAGCTCCGTCGGGGACTACCCCCTCCCCGAGCAGTTCTTC. It specifies CASSSVGDYPLPEQFF.